This T cell receptor beta chain was sequenced in a study of OX40 agonist ivuxolimab in advanced cancers. Study in general: Mean age about 60 years, range about 23 to 85; roughly 82% male. One patient with hepatocellular carcinoma and two with cutaneous melanoma, three in all, had partial responses. Findings and caveats of the study: No antigen was identified for the clonally expanded peripheral T cells.

Only in-frame clones appear in the TCRdb table, and some are missing; sequencing was by immunoSEQ multiplex PCR. Here the sample spans roughly 80,000 clones, about 83% being singletons. Concerning this clone: The antigen is undetermined.

Trimming pared 1 base from V and 7 bases from J, leaving 5 bases between. From germline, CDR1 is SGHAT and CDR2 FQNNGV. The CDR3 contains 12 residues. This sequence joins TRBV11-2 and TRBJ2-4, with a tentative D call TRBD1 (5 bases). This specimen was CD4+ or CD8+ T cells sorted from blood, taken in a trial of the OX40 agonist ivuxolimab. The origin of this receptor is an adult with an advanced solid tumor such as melanoma, head and neck, liver or kidney cancer. This chain's CDR3 is CASSLGGNIQYF. The CDR3, as DNA: TGTGCCAGCAGCTTAGGGGGCAACATTCAGTACTTC.